This T cell receptor beta chain is from a study of Tregs in tolerant kidney transplant recipients. The wider study: Recipients received nonmyeloablative bone marrow transplants from related graft donors, with transient mixed chimerism.

Study-wide findings and caveats: Findings come from small patient numbers and require larger validation. Tolerant patients' donor-specific Tregs expanded beyond overall Tregs, suggesting antigen-driven growth.

Unstimulated Tregs (CD4+CD25+CD127-) and CD4+CD25- non-Tregs were sorted from PBMCs. Some clones are missing from TCRdb's copy, which holds only in-frame ones; the method was immunoSEQ multiplex PCR. The sample carries over 50,000 clones, roughly 85% recorded once. The length of the CDR3 is 13 residues. CDR1 is SGHNT, CDR2 YYREEE, per germline (reference sequence). V lost 5 bases to trimming and J lost 10 bases; unmatched junction nucleotides: 8. About this clone itself: The antigen is not known.

The sequencing used Tregs from blood, collected before the transplant. This TCR came from a human donor who received a combined kidney and bone marrow transplant. V usage is TRBV5-4 and J usage is TRBJ1-2; 10 bases are a match to TRBD1. The CDR3 DNA sequence: TGTGCCAGCAGATCCGCCGGGACAGGGGCCTACACCTTC. Amino acids: CASRSAGTGAYTF.